The clone carrying this T cell receptor (beta chain) was recorded only once. CDR1 SGHTA and CDR2 FQGTGA come from the germline V gene. Trimming removed 2 bases from V and 1 base from J, with 8 bases in between. CDR3 length: 15 residues. The data were taken from a study of blood T cell repertoires in COVID-19. Clones were sequenced by immunoSEQ multiplex PCR, and TCRdb holds only the in-frame ones, with some missing. The repertoire consists of 250,000 to 350,000 clones, with about 80% occurring once and the leading ten covering about 15%. The TCR was taken from a person between 65 and 79 years old with COVID-19, enrolled during active disease. This rearrangement joins TRBV7-3 to TRBJ2-2; D is unresolved. The sequenced material came from peripheral blood. The CDR3 protein is CASSLVAKNTGELFF. In DNA form, the CDR3 reads TGTGCCAGCAGCTTAGTAGCCAAGAACACCGGGGAGCTGTTTTTT.